The 7 T cell receptor beta chains listed next were all sequenced from one sample in a study of blood T cell repertoires in COVID-19. Sequencing used immunoSEQ multiplex PCR; TCRdb keeps in-frame clones, though not all of them. The sample shows some 220,000 clones, about 83% of them seen only once. Sequencing input: peripheral blood. These receptors came from a human donor in a cohort sampled during active COVID-19.

V is TRBV7-2 and J is TRBJ1-6, with D unclear. This CDR3 region has 15 residues. Trimming took off 1 base at V and 6 bases at J, with 10 bases between the two ends. In germline, CDR1 is SGHTA, CDR2 FQGNSA. CDR3 amino acids: CASSLGSHSNSPLHF. Here the CDR3 DNA reads TGTGCCAGCAGCTTAGGTTCTCACTCTAATTCACCCCTCCACTTT.

This chain uses TRBV6-6 with TRBJ1-5, with 7 bases identical to TRBD1. V lost 5 bases to trimming and J lost 2 bases; unmatched junction nucleotides: 12. Germline V lookup: CDR1 MNHNY, CDR2 SVGAGI (reference sequence). This CDR3 comprises 17 residues. The CDR3 DNA reads as TGTGCCAGCAGTCACCGATTATCAGACAGGGGCAATCAGCCCCAGCATTTT. Residues: CASSHRLSDRGNQPQHF.

J is TRBJ1-4 and V is TRBV5-8; tentative D call: TRBD1 (6 bases). Trimming cost V 3 bases and J 4 bases, with 13 bases left between them. The CDR3 is made up of 15 amino acids. Germline V gives CDR1 SGHTS, CDR2 YDEGEE. The CDR3 DNA follows: TGTGCCAGCAGCTATGGACAGCCTTATAATGAAAAACTGTTTTTT. It specifies CASSYGQPYNEKLFF.

This clone was seen more than once but under ten times. The CDR3 DNA follows: TGTGCCAGCAGCCTCAAGAGAGGAGGCGAGCAGTACTTC. Translating it yields CASSLKRGGEQYF. V gene TRBV11-2 combines with J gene TRBJ2-7; maybe TRBD2 (5 bases). V was shortened by 5 bases and J by 6 bases, with 14 bases between the two germline ends. CDR3 size: 13 residues. Germline CDR1 reads SGHAT; CDR2 reads FQNNGV.

This clone was counted at least ten times. The chain links TRBV4-1 to TRBJ1-4; 7 nucleotides agree with TRBD1. The CDR3 extends over 15 amino acids. Germline V CDR1 and CDR2: MGHRA, YSYEKL. J gave up 2 bases and V 3 bases, and 3 bases lay outside the gene matches. As DNA, the CDR3 is TGCGCCAGCAGCCAGACAGGGTTGACTAATGAAAAACTGTTTTTT. Amino acids: CASSQTGLTNEKLFF.

V is TRBV2 and J is TRBJ2-7, with 7 bases fitting TRBD1. The trim removed 7 bases at V and 6 bases at J, leaving 9 bases unmatched. Per the germline V gene, CDR1 is SNHLY and CDR2 is FYNNEI. This CDR3 has 13 residues. CDR3 sequence: CASKFARGSEQYF. The CDR3 DNA sequence: TGTGCCAGCAAGTTTGCCAGGGGGAGCGAGCAGTACTTC. The entire variable domain, with the rest obtained from reference TRBV2 and TRBJ2-7, is as follows: EPEVTQTPSHQVTQMGQEVILRCVPISNHLYFYWYRQILGQKVEFLVSFYNNEISEKSEIFDDQFSVERPDGSNFTLKIRSTKLEDSAMYFCASKFARGSEQYFGPGTRLTVT.

On this clone itself: One junction end does not reproduce the germline sequence, and a read error may be involved. The chain uses TRBV19 and TRBJ1-1, with TRBD1 matching 10 bases. This CDR3 is 15 amino acids long. Germline CDR1 reads LNHDA; CDR2 reads SQIVND (reference sequence). The CDR3 sequence is CASRIGDRGGTEAFF. DNA of the CDR3: TGTGCCAGTAGAATAGGGGACAGGGGAGGCACTGAAGCTTTCTTT.